Shown below are 12 T cell receptor beta chains from a single sample sequenced in a study of blood T cells in healthy people across ages. For the second PCR, which ran for 7 to 11 cycles, a sample-barcoded 5' primer and a J-beta primer mix were used. TCRdb ran MiXCR on the 5' RACE reads and lists one entry per CDR3 protein. There are fewer than 800,000 distinct CDR3 sequences in the sample; more than 40% occur only once, and 25% to 35% lies in the top ten. Source material: blood. Receptor source: an older woman in good health.

The CDR3 sequence: CATSRGDRSIGVIEQYF. DNA of the CDR3: TGTGCCACCAGCAGAGGGGACAGGTCCATTGGGGTCATAGAGCAGTACTTC. The rearrangement uses TRBV15 and TRBJ2-7; 8 bases line up with TRBD1. Germline values: CDR1 LNHNV, CDR2 YYDKDF (reference sequence). CDR3 length: 17 amino acids. J lost 7 bases, V lost 1 base, and 15 bases had no gene match.

V usage is TRBV29-1 and J usage is TRBJ2-1, with 10 bases lining up with TRBD2. V lost 5 bases, J lost 1 base, and 8 bases stayed unmatched. Germline V gene sequence: CDR1 SQVTM, CDR2 ANQGSEA. The CDR3 has 16 residues. The CDR3 nucleotides are TGCAGCGTTATCAGGGCTAGCGGGAGTTCCTACAATGAGCAGTTCTTC. It specifies CSVIRASGSSYNEQFF.

The chain uses TRBV2 and TRBJ2-1, with TRBD2 identical over 7 bases. Gene TRBJ2-7 matches the end of the DNA better, so the J call may be wrong. Germline CDR1 and CDR2: SNHLY and FYNNEI. The CDR3 is 16 amino acids. The CDR3 spells CASSEGGLGSYNEQYF. The CDR3 DNA is TGTGCCAGCAGTGAAGGAGGACTAGGCTCCTACAATGAGCAGTACTTC.

The chain uses TRBV2 and TRBJ2-3, with 8 bases matching TRBD2. The CDR3 length is 17 residues. Trimming at V came to 6 bases and at J to 2 bases, leaving 13 bases not matched to a gene. CDR1 SNHLY and CDR2 FYNNEI come from the germline V gene. CDR3 loop: CASSNQIVAGYTDTQYF. The DNA of the CDR3 is TGTGCCAGCAGCAACCAAATAGTAGCGGGGTACACAGATACGCAGTATTTT.

This clonotype was found many times. This sequence joins TRBV29-1 and TRBJ2-7, with a weak D call TRBD1 (6 bases). The germline gives CDR1 SQVTM, CDR2 ANQGSEA. The V gene lost 6 bases and the J gene lost 1 base, with 10 bases spanning the gap. The CDR3 is 12 residues long. The CDR3 spells CSVVDSSYEQYF. The CDR3 bases are TGCAGCGTAGTGGACAGTTCCTACGAGCAGTACTTC.

The chain employs TRBV28 and TRBJ2-2; 7 bases fit TRBD1. The V gene end was trimmed by 1 base and the J gene end by 4 bases; junction bases not matched to a gene: 6. Germline V gene sequence: CDR1 MDHEN, CDR2 SYDVKM. CDR3 length: 16 residues. The CDR3 is CASSLSVTGSTGELFF. In DNA form, the CDR3 reads TGTGCCAGCAGTTTATCCGTGACAGGGAGCACCGGGGAGCTGTTTTTT.

The chain is built from TRBV28 and TRBJ1-1; D gene ambiguous. V was clipped by 3 bases and J by 6 bases, with 11 bases between them. Germline CDR1 reads MDHEN; CDR2 reads SYDVKM. The CDR3 totals 13 residues. The CDR3: CASSFPQAAEAFF. The CDR3 DNA reads as TGTGCCAGCAGTTTCCCTCAGGCAGCTGAAGCTTTCTTT. The variable domain in full, completed from reference TRBV28 and TRBJ1-1, reads DVKVTQSSRYLVKRTGEKVFLECVQDMDHENMFWYRQDPGLGLRLIYFSYDVKMKEKGDIPEGYSVSREKKERFSLILESASTNQTSMYLCASSFPQAAEAFFGQGTRLTVV.

The chain employs TRBV5-1 and TRBJ1-6; D unclear. V lost 3 bases and J 9 bases, leaving 16 bases between the germline ends. Germline loops: CDR1 SGHRS, CDR2 YFSETQ. This CDR3 has 15 amino acids. The CDR3 nucleotides read TGCGCCAGCAGCTCCGAGCCCGGAGGTGGTTCACCCCTCCACTTT. Amino acid sequence: CASSSEPGGGSPLHF.

J is TRBJ2-7 and V is TRBV20-1; unclear D gene. The CDR3 runs 15 residues. Per germline, CDR1 DFQATT and CDR2 SNEGSKA (reference sequence). The V and J ends lost 0 bases and 5 bases respectively, with 17 bases between them. The CDR3 DNA follows: TGCAGTGCTAGAGATTTTCGGGCCAACTGGAACGAGCAGTACTTC. This sequence encodes CSARDFRANWNEQYF.

The chain combines TRBV4-3 with TRBJ2-3; TRBD2 aligns across 7 bases. There are 16 residues in the CDR3. V lost 4 bases to trimming and J lost 6 bases; unmatched junction nucleotides: 13. Germline CDR1 reads LGHNA; CDR2 reads YSLEER. CDR3 bases: TGCGCCAGCAGCCTTAGTCTCGGTGGGGGAGGGGATACGCAGTATTTT. Its protein is CASSLSLGGGGDTQYF.

The rearrangement joins TRBV7-2 to TRBJ2-1; tentative D call: TRBD1 (6 bases). V lost 1 base to trimming and J lost 3 bases, with 16 bases between them. Per germline, CDR1 SGHTA and CDR2 FQGNSA. The CDR3 has 17 amino acids. The chain's CDR3 is CASSLGTQGIHYNEQFF. The DNA for the CDR3 is TGTGCCAGCAGCTTAGGGACTCAGGGGATCCACTACAATGAGCAGTTCTTC.

V and J are TRBV20-1 and TRBJ2-3; the D is unclear. The CDR3 spans 13 residues. The V and J ends lost 3 bases and 3 bases respectively, with 10 bases between them. Germline assignment: CDR1 DFQATT and CDR2 SNEGSKA (reference sequence). Here the CDR3 reads CSASNAVTDTQYF. DNA of the CDR3: TGCAGTGCTAGTAATGCAGTGACAGATACGCAGTATTTT.